A single sample gave rise to the 5 T cell receptor beta chains below, sequenced in a study of blood T cell repertoires in COVID-19. Only in-frame clones appear in the TCRdb table, and some are missing; sequencing was by immunoSEQ multiplex PCR. The profile shows 200,000 to 300,000 clones, 75% to 85% of them singletons. What was sequenced was peripheral blood. The origin of the receptors is an elderly woman with COVID-19, enrolled during active disease.

The V and J genes are TRBV6-5 and TRBJ1-6; possible D gene TRBD1, 5 bases. This CDR3 contains 16 residues. CDR1 and CDR2 from the germline V gene are MNHEY and SVGAGI. Trimming took off 0 bases at V and 9 bases at J, with 15 bases between the two ends. The CDR3 bases are TGTGCCAGCAGTTACTCGAACCGGGCGGGGGGTTCACCCCTCCACTTT. This gives the protein CASSYSNRAGGSPLHF.

The chain links TRBV19 to TRBJ1-5, with D possibly being TRBD1 (5 bases). Germline loops: CDR1 LNHDA, CDR2 SQIVND (reference sequence). CDR3 length: 17 amino acids. V lost 4 bases and J lost 0, with 16 bases in between. CDR3 nucleotide sequence: TGTGCCAGTAGTAGGACTCCGGGGGATAATAGCAATCAGCCCCAGCATTTT. Amino acids: CASSRTPGDNSNQPQHF.

Here the CDR3 reads CAWSVKGQGKKGYTF. CDR3 nucleotide sequence: TGTGCCTGGAGTGTAAAAGGACAGGGGAAAAAGGGCTACACCTTC. The V and J genes are TRBV30 and TRBJ1-2; TRBD1 matches at 9 bases. The CDR3 is 15 residues long. Germline V gene sequence: CDR1 GTSNPN, CDR2 SVGIG (reference sequence). The ends lost 0 bases at V and 8 bases at J; junction bases unmatched: 10.

This clone was seen a handful of times. V gene TRBV5-1 combines with J gene TRBJ1-1; D is undetermined. Germline V CDR1 and CDR2: SGHRS, YFSETQ. V was trimmed by 6 bases and J by 0 bases, leaving 9 bases between them. CDR3 length: 13 residues. In nucleotides, the CDR3 is TGCGCCAGCACCCAGAACCTGAACACTGAAGCTTTCTTT. This encodes CASTQNLNTEAFF.

The chain joins TRBV5-1 to TRBJ2-1, with a weak D call TRBD1 (6 bases). The CDR3 covers 13 residues. V lost 0 bases, J lost 10 bases, and 11 bases lay in between. Germline V gives CDR1 SGHRS, CDR2 YFSETQ. The CDR3 region has the DNA TGCGCCAGCAGCTTGGATCAGGGGCGGGAGCAGTTCTTC. It yields the protein CASSLDQGREQFF.